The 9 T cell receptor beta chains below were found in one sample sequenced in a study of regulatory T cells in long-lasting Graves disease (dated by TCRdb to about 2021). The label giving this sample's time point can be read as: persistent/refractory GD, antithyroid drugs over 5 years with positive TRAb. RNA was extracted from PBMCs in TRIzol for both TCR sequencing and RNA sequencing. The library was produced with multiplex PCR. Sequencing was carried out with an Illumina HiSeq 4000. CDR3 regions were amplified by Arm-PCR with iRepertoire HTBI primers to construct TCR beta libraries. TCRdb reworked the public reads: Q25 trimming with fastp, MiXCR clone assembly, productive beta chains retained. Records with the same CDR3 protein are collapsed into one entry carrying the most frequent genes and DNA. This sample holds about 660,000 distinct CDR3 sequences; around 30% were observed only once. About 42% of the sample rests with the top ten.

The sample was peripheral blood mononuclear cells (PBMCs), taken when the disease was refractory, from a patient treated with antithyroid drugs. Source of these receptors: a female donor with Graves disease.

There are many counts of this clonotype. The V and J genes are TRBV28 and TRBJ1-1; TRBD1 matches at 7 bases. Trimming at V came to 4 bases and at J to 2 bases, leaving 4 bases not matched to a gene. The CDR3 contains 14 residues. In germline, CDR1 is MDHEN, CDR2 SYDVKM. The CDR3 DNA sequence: TGTGCCAGCAGTTACAGGGGACTCAACACTGAAGCTTTCTTT. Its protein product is CASSYRGLNTEAFF.

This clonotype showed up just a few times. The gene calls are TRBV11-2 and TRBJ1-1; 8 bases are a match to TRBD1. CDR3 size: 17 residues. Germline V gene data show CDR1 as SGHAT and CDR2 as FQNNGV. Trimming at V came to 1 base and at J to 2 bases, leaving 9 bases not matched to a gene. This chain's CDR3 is CASSLVPTGQANTEAFF. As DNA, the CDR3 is TGTGCCAGCAGCTTAGTCCCTACGGGACAGGCAAACACTGAAGCTTTCTTT.

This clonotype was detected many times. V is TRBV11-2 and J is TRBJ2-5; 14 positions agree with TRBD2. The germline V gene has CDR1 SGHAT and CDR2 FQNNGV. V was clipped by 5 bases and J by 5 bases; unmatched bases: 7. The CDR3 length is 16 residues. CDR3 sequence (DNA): TGTGCCAGCAGCCCCCAGCGACTAGCGGGAGGGGAGACCCAGTACTTC. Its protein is CASSPQRLAGGETQYF.

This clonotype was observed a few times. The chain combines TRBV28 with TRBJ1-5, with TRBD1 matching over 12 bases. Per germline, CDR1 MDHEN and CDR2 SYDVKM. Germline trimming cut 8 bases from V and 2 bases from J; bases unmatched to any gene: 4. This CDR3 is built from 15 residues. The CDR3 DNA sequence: TGTGCCAGCGGGACAGGGGGCTTCGGCAATCAGCCCCAGCATTTT. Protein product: CASGTGGFGNQPQHF.

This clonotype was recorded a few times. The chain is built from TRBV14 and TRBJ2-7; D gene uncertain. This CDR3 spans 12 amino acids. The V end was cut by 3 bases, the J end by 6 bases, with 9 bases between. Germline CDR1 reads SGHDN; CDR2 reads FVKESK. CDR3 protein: CASSQDGLEQYF. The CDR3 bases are TGTGCCAGCAGCCAGGACGGGCTCGAGCAGTACTTC.

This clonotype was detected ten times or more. The CDR3 here is CASTTGHQPQHF. CDR3 bases: TGTGCCAGCACGACAGGGCATCAGCCCCAGCATTTT. The chain joins TRBV2 to TRBJ1-5, with TRBD1 matching 7 bases. The CDR3 spans 12 residues. Unmatched junction bases numbered 2, after V lost 7 bases and J lost 5 bases. CDR1 and CDR2 from the germline V gene are SNHLY and FYNNEI.

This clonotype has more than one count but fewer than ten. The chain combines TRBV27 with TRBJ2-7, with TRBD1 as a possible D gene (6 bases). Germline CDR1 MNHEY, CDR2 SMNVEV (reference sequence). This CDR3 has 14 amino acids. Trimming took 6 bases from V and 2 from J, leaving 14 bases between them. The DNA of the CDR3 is TGTGCCAGCAGCCTCCTAGGGGGAACCTACGAGCAGTACTTC. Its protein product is CASSLLGGTYEQYF.

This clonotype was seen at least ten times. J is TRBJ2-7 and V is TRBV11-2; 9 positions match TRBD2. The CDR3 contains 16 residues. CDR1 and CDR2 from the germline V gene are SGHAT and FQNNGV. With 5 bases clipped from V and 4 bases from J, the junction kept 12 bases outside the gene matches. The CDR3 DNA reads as TGTGCCAGCAGCGCGTCAAGCGGGAGGTTTCAATACGAGCAGTACTTC. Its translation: CASSASSGRFQYEQYF.

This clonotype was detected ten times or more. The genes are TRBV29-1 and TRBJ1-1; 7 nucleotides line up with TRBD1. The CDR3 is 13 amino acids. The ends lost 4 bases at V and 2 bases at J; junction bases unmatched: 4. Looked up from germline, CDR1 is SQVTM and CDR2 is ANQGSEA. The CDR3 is CSVGIGGNTEAFF. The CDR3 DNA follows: TGCAGCGTTGGCATAGGGGGCAACACTGAAGCTTTCTTT.